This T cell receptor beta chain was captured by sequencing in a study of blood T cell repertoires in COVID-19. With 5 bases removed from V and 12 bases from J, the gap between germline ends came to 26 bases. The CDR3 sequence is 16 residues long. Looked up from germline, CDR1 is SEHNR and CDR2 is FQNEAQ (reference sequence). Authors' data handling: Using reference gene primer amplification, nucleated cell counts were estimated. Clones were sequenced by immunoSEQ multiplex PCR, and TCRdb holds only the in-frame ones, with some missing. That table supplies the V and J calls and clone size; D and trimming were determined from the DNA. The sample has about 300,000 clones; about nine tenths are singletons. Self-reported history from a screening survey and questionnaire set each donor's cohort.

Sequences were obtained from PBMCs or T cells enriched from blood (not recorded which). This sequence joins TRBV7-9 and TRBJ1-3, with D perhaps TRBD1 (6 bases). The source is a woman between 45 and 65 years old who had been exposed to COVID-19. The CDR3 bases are TGTGCCAGCAGCCGTCCGGACAGCGTCTCTGGAATTGACATATATTTT. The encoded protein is CASSRPDSVSGIDIYF.